The rows below give T cell receptor beta chains drawn from one sample of a study of T cells in Graves' hyperthyroidism and ophthalmopathy. TCRdb fed the multiplex PCR reads into MiXCR, producing one record per CDR3 protein. The sample includes about 380,000 distinct CDR3 sequences, about 13% of them seen just once. Sample: blood. These receptors were obtained from a man aged 25-45 years with Graves' hyperthyroidism that later progressed to Graves' ophthalmopathy. The CDR3 runs from the conserved cysteine through the conserved F or W. A row's size may be missing; if present it is once, few, many or a size class.

J: TRBJ1-1
size: many
V: TRBV5-1
CDR3: CASSLVPGEGTEAFF

J: TRBJ1-6
size: NA
V: TRBV20-1
CDR3: CSARGQGANSPLHF

J: TRBJ1-2
size: few
V: TRBV4-1
CDR3: CASSQVSGGDYGYTF

J: TRBJ1-3
size: many
V: TRBV5-1
CDR3: CASSPGPDRPYSGNTIYF

J: TRBJ2-2
size: NA
V: TRBV30
CDR3: CAWSRDLGGLRITGELFF

J: TRBJ2-1
size: many
V: TRBV18
CDR3: CASSPPQVLNEQFF

J: TRBJ2-7
size: NA
V: TRBV19
CDR3: CASSISRRTGRSFYEQYF

J: TRBJ2-7
size: many
V: TRBV28
CDR3: CASWTGGSYEQYF

J: TRBJ2-1
size: NA
V: TRBV19
CDR3: CASSIGNGGSNEQFF

J: TRBJ2-7
size: many
V: TRBV12-3/TRBV12-4
CDR3: CASSLRQSRYEQYF

J: TRBJ1-5
size: NA
V: TRBV6-1
CDR3: CASSSPRDSRNQPQHF

J: TRBJ2-2
size: NA
V: TRBV12-3/TRBV12-4
CDR3: CASTPGHSHGELFF

J: TRBJ1-4
size: NA
V: TRBV6-1
CDR3: CASSDFEKLFF

J: TRBJ1-2
size: many
V: TRBV5-5
CDR3: CASSPFQGAGYGYTF

J: TRBJ2-1
size: NA
V: TRBV19
CDR3: CATARGNEQFF

J: TRBJ1-3
size: few
V: TRBV27
CDR3: CASSLSRPTRSGNTIYF

J: TRBJ2-3
size: many
V: TRBV12-3/TRBV12-4
CDR3: CASSFYGLEDTQYF

J: TRBJ2-3
size: NA
V: TRBV5-4
CDR3: CASSQKTPPSGTDTQYF

J: TRBJ2-7
size: many
V: TRBV7-8
CDR3: CASSSIVRRVSYEQYF

J: TRBJ1-1
size: many
V: TRBV29-1
CDR3: CSVVQLGAFF